This is a list of T cell receptor beta chains from one sample in a study of shared clonotypes between healthy human individuals. Using immunoSEQ multiplex PCR, the repertoire was profiled, and TCRdb retains in-frame clones only, with some absent. This table holds roughly 2.1 million clones, 93% found once. Sample: naive CD8+ T cells from PBMCs. The origin of the receptors is a man aged 18 to 35 in good health. Some clones in this sample may be carry-over from other donors' samples. CDR3s include the opening cysteine and the closing phenylalanine or tryptophan. The D gene is left open where the match is weak. Expanded clones are given a class, and other clones once, few, many or no size at all.

CDR3aa	CDR3nt	v_gene	j_gene	abundance	d_gene
CASSLASPAGYGYTF	TGTGCCAGCAGCTTAGCCTCGCCTGCAGGCTATGGCTACACCTTC	TRBV7-9	TRBJ1-2	once	-
CASSLARGSYNEQFF	TGTGCCAGCAGCTTAGCCCGAGGGTCCTACAATGAGCAGTTCTTC	TRBV11-2	TRBJ2-1	-	-
CAIRPPTSTYNEQFF	TGTGCCATCCGACCCCCGACATCTACCTACAATGAGCAGTTCTTC	TRBV2	TRBJ2-1	once	-
CASTFGTGLNEQFF	TGTGCCAGCACCTTCGGGACAGGTCTCAATGAGCAGTTCTTC	TRBV28	TRBJ2-1	-	TRBD1
CASSWGGGRASDTQYF	TGTGCCAGCAGCTGGGGTGGCGGGAGGGCATCGGATACGCAGTATTTT	TRBV7-9	TRBJ2-3	-	TRBD2
CASSLGQGPEAFF	TGTGCCAGCAGCTTAGGGCAGGGTCCTGAAGCTTTCTTT	TRBV11-2	TRBJ1-1	-	-
CASSFSGGADGYTF	TGTGCCAGCAGTTTTTCAGGGGGCGCCGATGGCTACACCTTC	TRBV28	TRBJ1-2	-	TRBD1
CSATGFNGELFF	TGCAGCGCGACAGGGTTTAACGGGGAGCTGTTTTTT	TRBV29-1	TRBJ2-2	-	TRBD1
CASSSGTGYTGELFF	TGTGCCAGCAGTTCAGGGACAGGGTATACCGGGGAGCTGTTTTTT	TRBV27	TRBJ2-2	once	TRBD1
CAISEPTLGQYF	TGTGCCATCAGTGAGCCGACACTGGGGCAGTACTTC	TRBV10-3	TRBJ2-7	-	-
CASSVGLNSYNEQFF	TGTGCCAGCAGTGTGGGGCTGAACTCCTACAATGAGCAGTTCTTC	TRBV27	TRBJ2-1	-	-
CASSLGAGGDYGYTF	TGTGCCAGCAGCTTAGGGGCAGGGGGCGACTATGGCTACACCTTC	TRBV11-2	TRBJ1-2	-	TRBD1
CASSIGPEQFF	TGTGCCAGCAGCATCGGACCAGAGCAGTTCTTC	TRBV7-6	TRBJ2-1	-	-
CASSQDARAISYEQYF	TGTGCCAGCAGCCAAGATGCCAGGGCTATTTCCTACGAGCAGTACTTC	TRBV14	TRBJ2-7	-	-
CASSSGASYNEQFF	TGTGCCAGCAGCTCTGGGGCCTCCTACAATGAGCAGTTCTTC	TRBV7-9	TRBJ2-1	-	-
CASSRTGTATGYGYTF	TGTGCCAGCAGTCGGACCGGGACAGCGACTGGCTATGGCTACACCTTC	TRBV2	TRBJ1-2	-	TRBD1
CASRPGGRYSGNTIYF	TGTGCCAGCCGTCCAGGGGGCCGCTACTCTGGAAACACCATATATTTT	TRBV2	TRBJ1-3	-	TRBD1
CASSEQRGVVRSYEQYF	TGTGCCAGCAGTGAACAAAGAGGGGTTGTCAGGTCCTACGAGCAGTACTTC	TRBV6-1	TRBJ2-7	-	-
CATELRGLNYGYTF	TGTGCCACTGAGCTCCGGGGCCTTAACTATGGCTACACCTTC	TRBV19	TRBJ1-2	few	-
CAISESDRGLPTNGYTF	TGTGCCATCAGTGAGTCGGACAGGGGACTCCCTACTAATGGCTACACCTTC	TRBV10-3	TRBJ1-2	-	TRBD1
CASSYSQGVNTEAFF	TGTGCCAGCAGTTACTCGCAGGGCGTAAACACTGAAGCTTTCTTT	TRBV6-5	TRBJ1-1	-	-
CSVEEIRQGPQETQYF	TGCAGCGTTGAAGAAATCAGACAGGGACCCCAAGAGACCCAGTACTTC	TRBV29-1	TRBJ2-5	-	TRBD1
CASSQTSGDPSYEQYF	TGTGCCAGCTCGCAGACTAGCGGGGATCCTTCCTACGAGCAGTACTTC	TRBV18	TRBJ2-7	-	TRBD2
CASSLLAGGPSTGELFF	TGTGCCAGCAGCTTACTAGCGGGAGGGCCTAGCACCGGGGAGCTGTTTTTT	TRBV7-3	TRBJ2-2	-	TRBD2
CASSQALGLAGPAKIQETQYF	TGTGCCAGCAGCCAAGCCCTCGGACTAGCGGGACCCGCAAAAATCCAAGAGACCCAGTACTTC	TRBV4-2	TRBJ2-5	-	TRBD2
CASSYSEGYEQYF	TGTGCCAGCAGTTACTCGGAGGGCTACGAGCAGTACTTC	TRBV6-6	TRBJ2-7	few	-
CASSRGQGWTEAFF	TGTGCCAGCAGCCGAGGACAGGGGTGGACTGAAGCTTTCTTT	TRBV7-9	TRBJ1-1	-	TRBD1
CASSPSGTGAYNEQFF	TGTGCCAGCAGTCCCTCCGGGACAGGGGCGTACAATGAGCAGTTCTTC	TRBV28	TRBJ2-1	-	TRBD1
CSVEGWARAGSSYNEQFF	TGCAGCGTTGAAGGATGGGCTCGAGCGGGATCCTCCTACAATGAGCAGTTCTTC	TRBV29-1	TRBJ2-1	-	TRBD2
CATSTTKGPTTWETQYF	TGTGCCACCAGCACCACTAAGGGACCAACGACGTGGGAGACCCAGTACTTC	TRBV15	TRBJ2-5	-	-
CASSLTGGPPNEQFF	TGTGCCAGCAGCCTGACAGGAGGGCCCCCCAATGAGCAGTTCTTC	TRBV27	TRBJ2-1	once	-
CASSPLRGAGHGELFF	TGTGCCAGCAGCCCCCTGCGGGGCGCCGGACACGGGGAGCTGTTTTTT	TRBV11-3	TRBJ2-2	-	-
CASKGRGYGYTF	TGTGCCAGTAAGGGCAGGGGGTATGGCTACACCTTC	TRBV19	TRBJ1-2	-	TRBD1
CASSLQGGSYNEQFF	TGCGCCAGCAGCTTGCAGGGCGGCTCCTACAATGAGCAGTTCTTC	TRBV5-1	TRBJ2-1	-	-
CASSLSAQGQGLNEQFF	TGTGCCAGCAGCTTGTCAGCTCAGGGTCAGGGTCTAAATGAGCAGTTCTTC	TRBV5-8	TRBJ2-1	-	-
CASSSDNYGYTF	TGCGCCAGCAGCTCGGACAACTATGGCTACACCTTC	TRBV4-1	TRBJ1-2	-	-
CASSPQGAREQYF	TGTGCCAGCTCACCCCAGGGGGCGAGGGAGCAGTACTTC	TRBV18	TRBJ2-7	-	TRBD1